The 21 T cell receptor beta chains listed next were all sequenced from one sample in a study of blood T cell repertoires in COVID-19. Method: immunoSEQ multiplex PCR; TCRdb's copy keeps in-frame clones and lacks some. The table records a few hundred thousand clones, more than 80% of them present only once. The sequencing input was peripheral blood. The receptor source for this set is a man aged 25-45 years who had recovered from COVID-19.

This clone has more than one count but fewer than ten. The chain joins TRBV18 to TRBJ2-7; D unclear. CDR1 and CDR2 (germline): KGHSH, LQKENI. CDR3 length: 15 residues. Trimming pared 1 base from V and 0 bases from J, leaving 10 bases between. CDR3 loop: CASSPQSHPSYEQYF. CDR3 DNA: TGTGCCAGCTCACCACAGTCACACCCCTCCTACGAGCAGTACTTC.

The chain joins TRBV6-1 to TRBJ2-3; no reliable D call. The CDR3 sequence is 14 residues long. V lost 8 bases to trimming and J lost 2 bases, with 14 bases between them. The V gene's germline CDR1 is MNHNS and CDR2 SASEGT. CDR3 coding DNA: TGTGCCAGCGGAGTCGGTCAAACCACAGATACGCAGTATTTT. Its protein product is CASGVGQTTDTQYF.

The chain couples TRBV5-1 to TRBJ2-3, with D perhaps matching TRBD2 (6 bases). The CDR3 totals 17 residues. Germline V lookup: CDR1 SGHRS, CDR2 YFSETQ. With 0 bases removed from V and 0 bases from J, the gap between germline ends came to 14 bases. As DNA, the CDR3 is TGCGCCAGCAGCTTGGAAAGCGGGTCTATTAGCACAGATACGCAGTATTTT. Amino acids: CASSLESGSISTDTQYF.

The rearrangement uses TRBV7-2 and TRBJ1-1, with 7 bases lining up with TRBD1. J gave up 7 bases and V 4 bases, and 6 bases lay outside the gene matches. Germline CDR1 reads SGHTA; CDR2 reads FQGNSA. This CDR3 is built from 13 residues. CDR3: CASSSDRVREAFF. The CDR3 DNA is TGTGCCAGCAGCTCCGACAGGGTGCGTGAAGCTTTCTTT.

This chain connects TRBV5-1 to TRBJ2-2, with TRBD2 matching over 7 bases. Germline V lookup: CDR1 SGHRS, CDR2 YFSETQ. CDR3 size: 14 residues. Trimming removed 2 bases from V and 6 bases from J; junction bases left unmatched: 4. The chain's CDR3 is CASSFGGGAGELFF. The CDR3 nucleotides are TGCGCCAGCAGCTTTGGTGGGGGGGCCGGGGAGCTGTTTTTT.

The chain links TRBV4-1 to TRBJ1-4, with 9 nucleotides matching TRBD1. The CDR3 is made up of 18 amino acids. CDR1 and CDR2 (germline): MGHRA, YSYEKL. The V and J ends lost 0 bases and 0 bases, in that order; junction bases with no gene match: 5. The CDR3 DNA follows: TGCGCCAGCAGCCAAGATCGGGACAGGGTAGCAACTAATGAAAAACTGTTTTTT. Amino acids: CASSQDRDRVATNEKLFF.

The chain uses TRBV19 and TRBJ2-3; D might be TRBD2 (5 bases). The CDR3 is 14 residues long. Germline assignment: CDR1 LNHDA and CDR2 SQIVND (reference sequence). Trimming shortened V by 3 bases and J by 5 bases, and 12 bases separated the two germline ends. The CDR3 here is CASSMERAGDTQYF. The CDR3 DNA sequence: TGTGCCAGTAGTATGGAAAGGGCGGGAGATACGCAGTATTTT.

This clone has only one observation. The V gene is TRBV11-2, the J gene TRBJ2-7, with unresolved D. The germline V gene has CDR1 SGHAT and CDR2 FQNNGV. Trimming took 6 bases from V and 4 from J, leaving 7 bases between them. The CDR3 runs to 11 residues. CDR3 sequence: CASRAPYEQYF. DNA for the CDR3: TGTGCCAGCAGGGCCCCTTACGAGCAGTACTTC.

The V call is TRBV5-5, the J call TRBJ1-3; D gene unclear. The CDR3 is 13 residues long. Germline assignment: CDR1 SGHKS and CDR2 YYEKEE (reference sequence). CDR3 residues: CTSTRADGNTIYF. As DNA, the CDR3 is TGTACCTCCACGAGGGCTGACGGAAACACCATATATTTT.

The chain recombines TRBV7-9 with TRBJ2-5; 10 nucleotides match TRBD2. The CDR3 runs 15 residues. V lost 5 bases, J lost 2 bases, and 5 bases stayed unmatched. Germline values: CDR1 SEHNR, CDR2 FQNEAQ (reference sequence). The CDR3 DNA follows: TGTGCCAGCAGCGTAGGACTAGCGGTTCAAGAGACCCAGTACTTC. Its translation is CASSVGLAVQETQYF.

V gene TRBV2 combines with J gene TRBJ2-2; D perhaps matches TRBD2 (6 bases). This CDR3 has 17 amino acids. In germline, CDR1 is SNHLY, CDR2 FYNNEI. Trimming took 5 bases from V and 7 from J, leaving 23 bases between them. CDR3 nucleotide sequence: TGTGCCAGCAGTCTAAAGAGGGGTGGAGGGGTGAGCGGGGAGCTGTTTTTT. This translates into CASSLKRGGGVSGELFF.

This clone showed up just once. J is TRBJ2-5 and V is TRBV15; no clear D gene. V lost 1 base, J lost 5 bases, and 8 bases lay in between. Per the germline V gene, CDR1 is LNHNV and CDR2 is YYDKDF (reference sequence). The CDR3 is 13 residues long. DNA of the CDR3: TGTGCCACCAGCAGAGGGAGCGTGGAGACCCAGTACTTC. Translated, it gives CATSRGSVETQYF.

The chain couples TRBV6-5 to TRBJ2-7; 7 bases match TRBD2. V trimming: 7 bases; J trimming: 4 bases; junction bases outside the gene matches: 7. CDR3 length: 13 residues. Germline assignment: CDR1 MNHEY and CDR2 SVGAGI. The CDR3 is CASKGLPFYEQYF. In DNA form, the CDR3 reads TGTGCCAGCAAGGGACTACCTTTTTACGAGCAGTACTTC.

V gene TRBV29-1 combines with J gene TRBJ2-3, with 13 positions matching TRBD2. Germline CDR1 and CDR2: SQVTM and ANQGSEA. The CDR3 is 15 residues long. Losses at the gene ends were 6 bases for V and 2 bases for J; bases not matched to a gene: 5. CDR3 coding DNA: TGCAGCGTCCTTGGGACTAGCGGGGTCACAGATACGCAGTATTTT. Translated, it gives CSVLGTSGVTDTQYF.

Written as DNA, the CDR3 is TGTGCCAGCAGCCCGAGCGCCCGGGCGCGGGGGCTGTTTTTT. Its protein product is CASSPSARARGLFF. The V call is TRBV7-2, the J call TRBJ2-2, with D perhaps TRBD2 (6 bases). Trimming took off 5 bases at V and 13 bases at J, with 20 bases between the two ends. CDR3 length: 14 amino acids. CDR1 and CDR2 (germline): SGHTA, FQGNSA.

The V call is TRBV10-3, the J call TRBJ2-3; 7 nucleotides line up with TRBD2. The germline CDR1 and CDR2 sequences are ENHRY and SYGVKD. V was pared by 3 bases and J by 2 bases, with 8 bases of the junction left unmatched. The CDR3 is 16 residues long. This CDR3 reads CAISENGGGNTDTQYF. The DNA for the CDR3 is TGTGCCATCAGTGAAAACGGCGGGGGAAACACAGATACGCAGTATTTT.

This rearrangement joins TRBV7-9 to TRBJ2-1, with 9 nucleotides matching TRBD2. V shed 11 bases, J shed 3 bases, and the junction held 5 bases outside the gene matches. The length of the CDR3 is 13 residues. Germline V gives CDR1 SEHNR, CDR2 FQNEAQ (reference sequence). CDR3 DNA sequence: TGTGCCGCGGGGGGGCCTAACTACAATGAGCAGTTCTTC. Translated, it gives CAAGGPNYNEQFF.

This chain links TRBV18 with TRBJ2-2; tentatively, D is TRBD1 (6 bases). Germline CDR1 KGHSH, CDR2 LQKENI. Between the trimmed V and J ends, which lost 3 bases and 6 bases, there was a span of 20 bases. The CDR3 is 17 residues long. CDR3 nucleotides: TGTGCCAGCTCACCGACGAGAACAGGGTTCAATGCCGGGGAGCTGTTTTTT. It yields the protein CASSPTRTGFNAGELFF. The full variable domain, in which reference TRBV18 and TRBJ2-2 provide the parts outside the CDR3, is NAGVMQNPRHLVRRRGQEARLRCSPMKGHSHVYWYRQLPEEGLKFMVYLQKENIIDESGMPKERFSAEFPKEGPSILRIQQVVRGDSAAYFCASSPTRTGFNAGELFFGEGSRLTVL.

J is TRBJ2-7 and V is TRBV3-1 (or the pseudogene TRBV3-2); D is ambiguous. Germline V lookup: CDR1 LGHDT, CDR2 YNNKEL (reference sequence). The CDR3 is made up of 14 amino acids. The V and J ends lost 1 base and 2 bases respectively, with 9 bases between them. The CDR3 loop is CASSQVSTAYEQYF. The CDR3 nucleotides are TGTGCCAGCAGCCAAGTTTCCACGGCCTACGAGCAGTACTTC.

This clone turned up a few times. The V and J genes are TRBV5-1 and TRBJ1-6; D may be TRBD1 (5 bases). The germline V gene has CDR1 SGHRS and CDR2 YFSETQ. V lost 4 bases, J lost 8 bases, and 19 bases lay in between. The CDR3 is 16 amino acids. In DNA, the CDR3 is TGCGCCAGCAGCCCAGGCGGGGCAGTCGGTGATTCACCCCTCCACTTT. Translated: CASSPGGAVGDSPLHF. The entire variable domain, with the rest obtained from reference TRBV5-1 and TRBJ1-6, is as follows: KAGVTQTPRYLIKTRGQQVTLSCSPISGHRSVSWYQQTPGQGLQFLFEYFSETQRNKGNFPGRFSGRQFSNSRSEMNVSTLELGDSALYLCASSPGGAVGDSPLHFGNGTRLTVT.

V usage is TRBV11-1 and J usage is TRBJ1-6; TRBD1 is a possible D gene (5 bases). The V end was cut by 4 bases, the J end by 7 bases, with 14 bases between. The CDR3 length is 15 residues. Per germline, CDR1 SGHAT and CDR2 FQDESV (reference sequence). CDR3 in DNA: TGTGCCAGCAGCTGGGAGGACACCCGAAATTCACCCCTCCACTTT. It encodes CASSWEDTRNSPLHF. The full variable domain, its missing parts supplied by reference TRBV11-1 and TRBJ1-6, is EAEVAQSPRYKITEKSQAVAFWCDPISGHATLYWYRQILGQGPELLVQFQDESVVDDSQLPKDRFSAERLKGVDSTLKIQPAELGDSAMYLCASSWEDTRNSPLHFGNGTRLTVT.